This TCR beta chain was observed in a study of cytomegalovirus exposure and HLA in healthy donors. Study-level information: A prior analysis found 117 million unique TCR beta sequences from some 190 million T cells. Falling in the Caucasian-associated ancestry cluster were about 83% of 350 to 400 genotyped donors. Points from the study as a whole: Some V segments, TRBV6-2 and TRBV6-3 among them, were indistinguishable and were therefore excluded. Most likely, a cluster of highly shared sequence variants arose as a sequencing artifact.

V was clipped by 0 bases and J by 4 bases; unmatched bases: 16. Germline loops: CDR1 MGHRA, CDR2 YSYEKL. This CDR3 contains 20 residues. Details on this clone: Its target is unknown.

It was with 60 Vbeta and 13 Jbeta primers that the PCR ran. Profiled with immunoSEQ multiplex PCR; TCRdb holds only in-frame clones, not every one. The specimen's table records about 35,000 clones. This chain connects TRBV4-1 to TRBJ2-3, with 10 bases that match TRBD2. The receptor's source is a man aged 40-55 years in good health and CMV-seronegative. The sequencing input was PBMCs. CDR3 coding DNA: TGCGCCAGCAGCCAAGAAGCTCCCATCCTAGCGGGAGAATTCCCAGATACGCAGTATTTT. It specifies CASSQEAPILAGEFPDTQYF.